This T cell receptor beta chain derives from a study of response to subunit inactivated influenza vaccine. This clonotype has a handful of counts. TCRdb recomputed calls from the RT-PCR reads with MiXCR, one row per CDR3 protein. The sample records roughly 700,000 distinct CDR3 sequences, about 15% being singletons. This TCR derives from a man aged 45-60 years who received an inactivated influenza vaccine. The source was PBMCs from blood, collected less than 15 days before vaccination.

This CDR3 is CATSVNAAGAEAFF. In DNA form, the CDR3 reads TGTGCCACCAGTGTAAATGCCGCCGGCGCTGAAGCTTTCTTT. The gene calls are TRBV15 and TRBJ1-1; D gene ambiguous. The length of the CDR3 is 14 residues. The germline gives CDR1 LNHNV, CDR2 YYDKDF (reference sequence). V dropped 6 bases and J dropped 6 bases, with 17 bases sitting between them.